Detailed here is one T cell receptor beta chain. This sample is drawn from a study of preoperative IRX-2 immunotherapy in early breast cancer. CDR1 and CDR2 (germline): SGHRS, YFSETQ. The CDR3 has 18 residues. The V gene end was trimmed by 1 base and the J gene end by 3 bases; junction bases not matched to a gene: 6. The treatment denotes: preoperative locoregional IRX-2 cytokine immunotherapy. This phase Ib study tested locoregional IRX-2 cytokine immunotherapy given before surgery. Data came from immunoSEQ multiplex PCR; TCRdb stores just in-frame clones and leaves some out. Of about 98,000 clones in the sample, 75% to 90% are singletons; the top ten hold approximately 2%.

This sequence originates from a human donor with breast cancer. Sequences were derived from tumor tissue, sampled after IRX-2 immunotherapy. The chain is built from TRBV5-1 and TRBJ2-3, with TRBD2 identical over 15 bases. The CDR3 is CASSLKGLAGGGTDTQYF. The CDR3 nucleotides read TGCGCCAGCAGCTTGAAGGGACTAGCGGGGGGAGGAACAGATACGCAGTATTTT.